A selection of T cell receptor beta chains follows, all from one sample in a study of shared T cell receptors in the human thymus. Clones were sequenced by immunoSEQ multiplex PCR, and TCRdb holds only the in-frame ones, with some missing. The table records about 730,000 clones, 70% to 90% of them present only once. Separately, the same data were catalogued under a study of human thymus T cells.

The sample comprised thymocytes. The receptors here all came from a girl under three years old with a congenital heart defect. Each CDR3 is given without its conserved first and last residue.

v_call: TRBV2; j_call: TRBJ2-7; cdr3_aa: ASSAWGQPYEQY
v_call: TRBV27; j_call: TRBJ1-6; cdr3_aa: ASSASGAYNSPLH
v_call: TRBV6-5; j_call: TRBJ2-7; cdr3_aa: ASTPGLTYEQY
v_call: TRBV6-5; j_call: TRBJ2-7; cdr3_aa: ASSYSGESGSYEQY
v_call: TRBV9; j_call: TRBJ2-1; cdr3_aa: ASSVSSDVFHEQF
v_call: TRBV10-3; j_call: TRBJ1-2; cdr3_aa: AILPPGPNYGYT
v_call: TRBV27; j_call: TRBJ2-4; cdr3_aa: ASSLRGQQLNIQY
v_call: TRBV2; j_call: TRBJ2-1; cdr3_aa: ASSPTGAPAKHYNEQF
v_call: TRBV14; j_call: TRBJ2-5; cdr3_aa: ASSQGPGLAGAASFQETQY
v_call: TRBV27; j_call: TRBJ2-2; cdr3_aa: ASRGSGGGTGELF
v_call: TRBV29-1; j_call: TRBJ2-3; cdr3_aa: SVEGLAGTPTSTDTQY
v_call: TRBV7-6; j_call: TRBJ2-3; cdr3_aa: ASRHKHTDTQY
v_call: TRBV7-8; j_call: TRBJ2-7; cdr3_aa: ASSHDRVVVHEQY
v_call: TRBV18; j_call: TRBJ2-7; cdr3_aa: ASTPGRSRGQY
v_call: TRBV28; j_call: TRBJ1-6; cdr3_aa: ASSSPTGSYNSPLH
v_call: TRBV25-1; j_call: TRBJ1-3; cdr3_aa: ASSEGGVPSGNTIY
v_call: TRBV5-1; j_call: TRBJ2-7; cdr3_aa: ASSPLGSGYEQY
v_call: TRBV7-9; j_call: TRBJ1-1; cdr3_aa: ASSLPRGQNTEAF
v_call: TRBV7-8; j_call: TRBJ1-5; cdr3_aa: ASSLVGGHQPQH
v_call: TRBV6-4; j_call: TRBJ1-5; cdr3_aa: ASSVVGGLDQPQH
v_call: TRBV7-2; j_call: TRBJ2-5; cdr3_aa: ASSLAGGRQETQY
v_call: TRBV30; j_call: TRBJ2-1; cdr3_aa: AWSSHRTGGLNNEQF
v_call: TRBV25-1; j_call: TRBJ1-2; cdr3_aa: ASSEQGWGGYT
v_call: TRBV14; j_call: TRBJ1-1; cdr3_aa: ASSQDRGVNTEAF
v_call: TRBV6-1; j_call: TRBJ2-1; cdr3_aa: ASSEETGGAWYNEQF
v_call: TRBV27; j_call: TRBJ2-1; cdr3_aa: ASSLIDRQTEQF
v_call: TRBV10-2; j_call: TRBJ1-5; cdr3_aa: ASRFGRAQGPQH
v_call: TRBV6-6; j_call: TRBJ1-1; cdr3_aa: ASSTEYPNTEAF
v_call: TRBV11-2; j_call: TRBJ2-3; cdr3_aa: ASSFLADTQY
v_call: TRBV7-9; j_call: TRBJ1-6; cdr3_aa: ASSTEQGSSYNSPLH
v_call: TRBV11-2; j_call: TRBJ2-6; cdr3_aa: ASSLGAPASGANVLT
v_call: TRBV7-9; j_call: TRBJ2-2; cdr3_aa: ASSFSGGNTGELF
v_call: TRBV28; j_call: TRBJ1-6; cdr3_aa: ATIPGQGTLNSPLH
v_call: TRBV4-3; j_call: TRBJ2-1; cdr3_aa: ASSQGQGANEQF
v_call: TRBV7-2; j_call: TRBJ2-1; cdr3_aa: ASSLDAGGTDVEQF
v_call: TRBV19; j_call: TRBJ1-5; cdr3_aa: ASKPTGFGQPQH
v_call: TRBV6-1; j_call: TRBJ1-1; cdr3_aa: ASTVGSLRGEAF
v_call: TRBV10-3; j_call: TRBJ2-5; cdr3_aa: AIRHRVQETQY
v_call: TRBV28; j_call: TRBJ1-5; cdr3_aa: ASSSDRGNQPQH
v_call: TRBV2; j_call: TRBJ2-5; cdr3_aa: ASSEAPGGFQTQY
v_call: TRBV5-6; j_call: TRBJ1-1; cdr3_aa: ASSCQAQAGNTEAF
v_call: TRBV7-8; j_call: TRBJ1-1; cdr3_aa: ASSHLMGQWAF